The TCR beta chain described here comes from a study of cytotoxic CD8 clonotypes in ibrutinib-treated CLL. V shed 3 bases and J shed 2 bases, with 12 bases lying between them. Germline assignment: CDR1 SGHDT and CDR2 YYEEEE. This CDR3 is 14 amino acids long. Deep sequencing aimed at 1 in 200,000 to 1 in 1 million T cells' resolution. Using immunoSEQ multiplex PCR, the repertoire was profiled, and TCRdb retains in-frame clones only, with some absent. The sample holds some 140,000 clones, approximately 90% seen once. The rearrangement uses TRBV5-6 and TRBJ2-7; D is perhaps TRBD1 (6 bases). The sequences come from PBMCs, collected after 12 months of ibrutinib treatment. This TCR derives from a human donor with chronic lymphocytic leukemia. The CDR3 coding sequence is TGTGCCAGCAGCTCGGCGTGGGACACCTACGAGCAGTACTTC. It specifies CASSSAWDTYEQYF.